Below are 26 T cell receptor beta chains sequenced from a single sample in a study of blood T cell repertoires in COVID-19. Here immunoSEQ multiplex PCR was the method, and the copy in TCRdb shows in-frame clones only, minus some. The table has about 300,000 clones, 80% to 90% seen once. Specimen: peripheral blood. The receptors were sampled from a woman in her forties or fifties with acute or convalescent COVID-19.

V usage is TRBV5-1 and J usage is TRBJ1-2; 12 bases are a match to TRBD1. Germline V gene lookup returns CDR1 SGHRS and CDR2 YFSETQ. V trimming: 0 bases; J trimming: 6 bases; junction bases outside the gene matches: 6. The CDR3 is 16 amino acids. The CDR3 protein is CASSLDGTGGVHGYTF. DNA of the CDR3: TGCGCCAGCAGCTTGGACGGGACAGGGGGCGTTCATGGCTACACCTTC.

This chain connects TRBV5-1 to TRBJ2-3, with TRBD2 matching over 10 bases. CDR1 is SGHRS, CDR2 YFSETQ, per germline. This CDR3 has 14 residues. J gave up 1 base and V 6 bases, and 2 bases lay outside the gene matches. The CDR3 nucleotides read TGCGCCAGCACCCTAGCGGGAGGCACAGATACGCAGTATTTT. Encoded protein: CASTLAGGTDTQYF.

V and J are TRBV10-3 and TRBJ2-2, with a tentative D call TRBD1 (5 bases). Trimming shortened V by 7 bases and J by 1 base, and 10 bases separated the two germline ends. This CDR3 comprises 14 residues. Germline loops: CDR1 ENHRY, CDR2 SYGVKD. The chain's CDR3 is CAIKGELNTGELFF. The CDR3 coding sequence is TGTGCCATCAAAGGGGAATTGAACACCGGGGAGCTGTTTTTT.

The sample holds one count of this clone. The rearrangement uses TRBV30 and TRBJ1-1; D remains ambiguous. The CDR3 loop spans 14 amino acids. Germline values: CDR1 GTSNPN, CDR2 SVGIG (reference sequence). Trimming removed 2 bases from V and 0 bases from J, with 10 bases in between. For the CDR3, the DNA is TGTGCCTGGAGTACCGGGAGATTGAACACTGAAGCTTTCTTT. It codes for CAWSTGRLNTEAFF.

The chain recombines TRBV5-1 with TRBJ1-2; D remains unclear. Looked up from germline, CDR1 is SGHRS and CDR2 is YFSETQ. This CDR3 is 13 amino acids long. V was pared by 2 bases and J by 6 bases, with 11 bases between. CDR3 protein: CASSFNGEDGYTF. The CDR3, as DNA: TGCGCCAGCAGCTTCAACGGAGAGGATGGCTACACCTTC.

This clone was recorded only once. The chain carries TRBV27 and TRBJ1-6, with D unclear. Germline loops: CDR1 MNHEY, CDR2 SMNVEV (reference sequence). Trimming pared 1 base from V and 3 bases from J, leaving 7 bases between. This CDR3 contains 15 residues. The DNA for the CDR3 is TGTGCCAGCAGTTTATGGTCAGACTATAATTCACCCCTCCACTTT. Translating gives CASSLWSDYNSPLHF.

CDR3 coding DNA: TGTGCCAGCGGAGCCGCGGGACAGGGTGAAAAACTGTTTTTT. Translation gives CASGAAGQGEKLFF. The chain employs TRBV6-5 and TRBJ1-4; 9 bases line up with TRBD1. The CDR3 loop spans 14 amino acids. Germline V gene sequence: CDR1 MNHEY, CDR2 SVGAGI. The V gene end was trimmed by 8 bases and the J gene end by 7 bases; junction bases not matched to a gene: 8.

The rearrangement uses TRBV29-1 and TRBJ2-5; a weak D match, TRBD1 (6 bases). This CDR3 has 12 amino acids. V was trimmed by 4 bases and J by 5 bases, leaving 11 bases between them. Per the germline V gene, CDR1 is SQVTM and CDR2 is ANQGSEA. The CDR3 loop is CSVVDSLETQYF. CDR3 DNA sequence: TGCAGCGTTGTGGACAGTCTTGAGACCCAGTACTTC.

This chain connects TRBV10-2 to TRBJ2-7, with D possibly being TRBD1 (6 bases). The CDR3 consists of 11 residues. Germline CDR1 reads WSHSY; CDR2 reads SAAADI. Trimming pared 6 bases from V and 6 bases from J, leaving 9 bases between. The CDR3 region is CASRDSGEQYV. As DNA, the CDR3 is TGCGCCAGCAGGGACAGCGGCGAGCAGTACGTC.

CDR3 sequence reads: CASSAGLGPGNTIYF. Written as DNA, the CDR3 is TGCGCCAGCAGCGCCGGACTTGGACCTGGAAACACCATATATTTT. The gene calls are TRBV5-1 and TRBJ1-3; D is unresolved. The CDR3 totals 15 residues. Germline V CDR1 and CDR2: SGHRS, YFSETQ. Trimming took off 4 bases at V and 2 bases at J, with 13 bases between the two ends.

The rearrangement links TRBV10-3 to TRBJ1-2; 10 bases are a match to TRBD1. CDR1 and CDR2 (germline): ENHRY, SYGVKD. This CDR3 comprises 17 residues. V gave up 3 bases and J gave up 3 bases; unmatched junction bases: 10. CDR3 coding DNA: TGTGCCATCAGTGATGCCCGACAGGGGGCCCGGGACTATGGCTACACCTTC. Amino acid sequence: CAISDARQGARDYGYTF.

This chain uses TRBV5-8 with TRBJ2-5; D unclear. CDR3 length: 14 residues. Trimming left V 0 bases short and J 2 bases short, with 8 bases between. CDR1 and CDR2 from the germline V gene are SGHTS and YDEGEE. In DNA form, the CDR3 reads TGTGCCAGCAGCTTGGGAACAGCACAAGAGACCCAGTACTTC. Its protein is CASSLGTAQETQYF.

The chain joins TRBV19 to TRBJ2-3; the match to TRBD1 covers 8 bases. The CDR3 has 13 amino acids. V lost 10 bases to trimming and J lost 1 base; unmatched junction nucleotides: 4. In germline, CDR1 is LNHDA, CDR2 SQIVND (reference sequence). This CDR3 reads CAIGGQGTDTQYF. Here the CDR3 DNA reads TGTGCCATAGGGGGACAGGGCACAGATACGCAGTATTTT.

The chain carries TRBV12-3 or TRBV12-4 and TRBJ2-1; D might be TRBD1 (5 bases). The CDR3 runs to 13 residues. V was trimmed by 10 bases and J by 2 bases, leaving 12 bases between them. The CDR3 sequence is CATSRAPYNEQFF. CDR3 in DNA: TGTGCCACCAGCAGGGCCCCCTACAATGAGCAGTTCTTC.

The chain carries TRBV7-3 and TRBJ2-5; 7 bases are shared with TRBD1. V was clipped by 5 bases and J by 6 bases; unmatched bases: 6. Germline V gene data show CDR1 as SGHTA and CDR2 as FQGTGA. The CDR3 loop spans 13 amino acids. This CDR3 is CASSPKTGQTQYF. CDR3 bases: TGTGCCAGCAGCCCCAAGACAGGGCAGACCCAGTACTTC.

V usage is TRBV11-2 and J usage is TRBJ1-6, with a possible D match to TRBD1 (6 bases). Germline V lookup: CDR1 SGHAT, CDR2 FQNNGV. The CDR3 runs to 15 residues. Deletions cut 5 bases from V and 7 bases from J, with 15 bases between. The DNA for the CDR3 is TGTGCCAGCAGCCCGCAGGGGAGGGGGAATTCACCCCTCCACTTT. Its protein product is CASSPQGRGNSPLHF.

The chain combines TRBV19 with TRBJ1-1; D may be TRBD1 (6 bases). The CDR3 consists of 15 residues. The V gene lost 7 bases and the J gene lost 0 bases, with 15 bases spanning the gap. Per germline, CDR1 LNHDA and CDR2 SQIVND (reference sequence). The CDR3 sequence: CASIQDSNMNTEAFF. The CDR3 coding sequence is TGTGCCAGTATTCAGGACAGTAATATGAACACTGAAGCTTTCTTT.

This chain links TRBV30 with TRBJ2-6, with D possibly TRBD1 on 6 matching bases. CDR1 GTSNPN and CDR2 SVGIG come from the germline V gene (reference sequence). Trimming removed 1 base from V and 2 bases from J, with 6 bases in between. This CDR3 has 14 residues. The CDR3 sequence is CAWSAGAGANVLTF. CDR3 DNA: TGTGCCTGGAGTGCAGGGGCTGGGGCCAACGTCCTGACTTTC.

The gene calls are TRBV5-6 and TRBJ2-3, with TRBD2 identical over 11 bases. With 3 bases clipped from V and 2 bases from J, the junction kept 2 bases outside the gene matches. The CDR3 is 15 amino acids. CDR1 SGHDT and CDR2 YYEEEE come from the germline V gene. Here the CDR3 reads CASSSSGGSTDTQYF. The CDR3 DNA sequence: TGTGCCAGCAGCTCTAGCGGGGGGTCCACAGATACGCAGTATTTT. The full variable domain, rest sourced from reference TRBV5-6 and TRBJ2-3, is DAGVTQSPTHLIKTRGQQVTLRCSPKSGHDTVSWYQQALGQGPQFIFQYYEEEERQRGNFPDRFSGHQFPNYSSELNVNALLLGDSALYLCASSSSGGSTDTQYFGPGTRLTVL.

The chain recombines TRBV5-1 with TRBJ1-5; 7 nucleotides match TRBD1. Looked up from germline, CDR1 is SGHRS and CDR2 is YFSETQ. The CDR3 sequence is 15 residues long. V lost 4 bases, J lost 3 bases, and 7 bases stayed unmatched. The CDR3 spells CASSEQGLPNQPQHF. In nucleotides, the CDR3 is TGCGCCAGCAGCGAACAGGGGCTTCCCAATCAGCCCCAGCATTTT. Full variable domain (rest looked up from reference TRBV5-1 and TRBJ1-5): KAGVTQTPRYLIKTRGQQVTLSCSPISGHRSVSWYQQTPGQGLQFLFEYFSETQRNKGNFPGRFSGRQFSNSRSEMNVSTLELGDSALYLCASSEQGLPNQPQHFGDGTRLSIL.

The chain employs TRBV23-1 and TRBJ2-5; D might be TRBD1 (6 bases). TRBV23-1 is an ORF; its function is uncertain. The CDR3 extends over 17 amino acids. Trimming took 2 bases from V and 4 from J, leaving 20 bases between them. CDR3 region: CASSQPPLDRNTETQYF. In DNA, the CDR3 is TGCGCCAGCAGTCAACCTCCCCTCGACAGGAACACAGAGACCCAGTACTTC.

About this clone: At one end, the junction sequence differs from germline, possibly due to a read error. This rearrangement joins TRBV18 to TRBJ1-1; TRBD1 agrees at 9 bases. Germline V CDR1 and CDR2: KGHSH, LQKENI. This CDR3 has 16 residues. DNA for the CDR3: TGTGCCAGCTCTCCACAGGGGGCCGCAGGGGTCACTGAAGCTTTCTTT. This gives the protein CASSPQGAAGVTEAFF.

This clone occurred once. This chain links TRBV15 with TRBJ2-1; 9 bases are shared with TRBD2. CDR1 and CDR2 (germline): LNHNV, YYDKDF (reference sequence). Trimming took 0 bases from V and 3 from J; bases not matched to a gene: 3. CDR3 length: 16 amino acids. The CDR3 here is CATSRDGREGYNEQFF. The CDR3 DNA is TGTGCCACCAGCAGAGATGGGCGGGAGGGCTACAATGAGCAGTTCTTC.

This clone was observed a few times. The rearrangement joins TRBV5-1 to TRBJ2-7; D is possibly TRBD1 (5 bases). V lost 5 bases and J 3 bases, leaving 9 bases between the germline ends. The CDR3 totals 12 residues. The V gene's germline CDR1 is SGHRS and CDR2 YFSETQ. CDR3 sequence: CASRGAGYEQYF. The CDR3 DNA follows: TGCGCCAGCAGAGGGGCAGGCTACGAGCAGTACTTC.

The rearrangement links TRBV18 to TRBJ2-1, with 7 bases lining up with TRBD1. Per the germline V gene, CDR1 is KGHSH and CDR2 is LQKENI. Trimming removed 6 bases from V and 2 bases from J; junction bases left unmatched: 10. The CDR3 has 16 residues. The CDR3 here is CASSLQGTPTYNEQFF. CDR3 DNA sequence: TGTGCCAGCTCGTTACAGGGGACCCCTACCTACAATGAGCAGTTCTTC. Full variable domain (remainder filled in from reference TRBV18 and TRBJ2-1): NAGVMQNPRHLVRRRGQEARLRCSPMKGHSHVYWYRQLPEEGLKFMVYLQKENIIDESGMPKERFSAEFPKEGPSILRIQQVVRGDSAAYFCASSLQGTPTYNEQFFGPGTRLTVL.

This clone was picked up a small number of times. The CDR3 spells CASSGSSGVAKNIQYF. Written as DNA, the CDR3 is TGTGCCAGCAGTGGATCATCAGGGGTAGCCAAAAACATTCAGTACTTC. The V and J genes are TRBV2 and TRBJ2-4; D is possibly TRBD1 (6 bases). Germline CDR1 and CDR2: SNHLY and FYNNEI. The CDR3 is 16 amino acids. V gave up 4 bases and J gave up 0 bases, with 13 bases separating them.